This T cell receptor (beta chain) was found in a study of blood T cell repertoires in COVID-19. On the study more broadly: Some COVID-19 samples were acute and others convalescent; all came from the United States, Italy and Spain. In each case, the material was cDNA or gDNA derived from T cells, B-cell-depleted T cells, or PBMCs.

This CDR3 is 17 amino acids long. CDR1 and CDR2 from the germline V gene are SNHLY and FYNNEI. The J segment lost 2 bases and the V segment lost 3 bases, leaving 10 bases of the junction unmatched. In the original analysis: Amplified reference gene primers provided the basis for estimating nucleated cell counts. Clones were sequenced by immunoSEQ multiplex PCR, and TCRdb holds only the in-frame ones, with some missing. V, J and clone size derive from that table, while D and trimming were established from the DNA sequence. This sample carries around 320,000 clones, approximately 85% of them seen once, and the ten largest clones take just over 7%.

This receptor was obtained from a human donor in a cohort sampled during active COVID-19. The chain employs TRBV2 and TRBJ2-3, with 8 bases identical to TRBD1. The sequenced material came from peripheral blood. In DNA form, the CDR3 reads TGTGCCAGCAGTGAGAGGAGGCAGGGGGCCTTCACAGATACGCAGTATTTT. Translating it yields CASSERRQGAFTDTQYF.